These 3 T cell receptor beta chains came from one sample sequenced in a study of beta chain features in type 1 diabetes (dated by TCRdb to the late 2010s). Broad study findings and their caveats: Type 1 diabetes patients showed a moderate but significant shortening of TCRB CDR3 length in all four CD4+ subsets.

Preparation of the library involved the immunoSEQ multiplex PCR assay. The entire isolated RNA was reverse transcribed using the High Capacity cDNA Reverse Transcription Kit, and thus expressed TCRB transcripts were sequenced. Held by TCRdb, this immuneACCESS table contains in-frame sequences only and omits some clones. Under half of the omission traces to an unresolved V gene where checked; the cause of the rest is unknown. The sample has 600,000 or so clones on record, about 14% of them singletons. 0.04% of the sample lies in the top ten. No antigen has been assigned to these receptors. Material for sequencing was naive CD4+ T cells from blood. Sample cell subset or site, as interpreted from the label and publication: true naive CD4+ T cells. The receptor source for this set is a man aged 18-30 years with type 1 diabetes.

In its sample, this clone was seen a few times. The chain employs TRBV27 and TRBJ2-7; no definite D call. The CDR3 spans 17 residues. Germline values: CDR1 MNHEY, CDR2 SMNVEV (reference sequence). Deletions cut 3 bases from V and 0 bases from J, with 18 bases between. DNA of the CDR3: TGTGCCAGCAGTTTGGCCGGCCGAGCCGGATACTCCTACGAGCAGTACTTC. It is translated as CASSLAGRAGYSYEQYF.

The chain is built from TRBV30 and TRBJ2-3, with 13 bases lining up with TRBD2. The CDR3 is made up of 15 amino acids. Germline CDR1 GTSNPN, CDR2 SVGIG (reference sequence). V was clipped by 6 bases and J by 8 bases; unmatched bases: 11. The CDR3 DNA sequence: TGTGCCTGTAGGACTAGCGGGAGAGGCGCAGGTACGCAGTATTTT. Translating it yields CACRTSGRGAGTQYF.

The genes are TRBV18 and TRBJ1-5, with 7 bases identical to TRBD1. CDR1 is KGHSH, CDR2 LQKENI, per germline. The CDR3 spans 15 residues. With 0 bases clipped from V and 4 bases from J, the junction kept 3 bases outside the gene matches. CDR3 sequence reads: CASSPPGQSNQPQHF. The DNA of the CDR3 is TGTGCCAGCTCACCACCGGGACAGAGTAATCAGCCCCAGCATTTT.